This entry concerns a single T cell receptor (beta chain). Its antigen is unknown. This clone may be a read error of a much larger clone one base away. None of the patients had been given any treatment before thyroid surgery. The study retrospectively analysed patient clinical samples collected from about 2011 to 2018 using T-cell receptor beta sequencing. The data originate from a study of metastatic and nonmetastatic thyroid tumors (dated by TCRdb to the early 2020s). Study-wide context: Repertoires from peripheral blood and from tumor or nodule tissue samples of malignant and benign thyroid patients were compared. General conclusions and limits of the study: TCR beta diversity was reported as significantly higher in malignant tumors than in benign nodules, in both blood and tumor samples.

V and J lose 6 bases and 10 bases, and a span of 16 bases separates them. The CDR3 starts with the cysteine, ends with the phenylalanine, and has 13 residues. The kept DNA is CDR3 alone, 39 bases in frame from the first base. Based on the germline V gene, the CDR1 and CDR2 sequences are ENHRY and SYGVKD. Library preparation was by PCR. For sequencing, an Illumina HiSeq 4000 was employed. High-throughput sequencing was used to profile the TCR beta-chain CDR3 region of every patient. On the study's bioinformatics: CDR3 differences across clinicopathological groups were used to build a classifier for discriminating distant-metastatic papillary thyroid cancer patients. The Shannon index was used to measure repertoire diversity, and the Morisita-Horn index was used to measure how similar tumor and blood repertoires were. TCRdb reprocessed the public reads (quality trimming at Q25 with fastp, clone calling with MiXCR) and kept in-frame beta chains. The V and J calls come from TCRdb's annotation, not from the publication. Across this sample there are 20,000 to 25,000 clones, with about a fifth seen only once. The ten largest account for 28% of the sample.

What was sequenced was blood. The V and J genes are TRBV10-3 and TRBJ2-1; TRBD1 is perhaps the D gene, given 5 matching bases. The TCR was taken from a female donor with papillary thyroid cancer or a benign thyroid nodule (not recorded which). Some clones in this sample may be carry-over from other donors' samples. CDR3 loop: CAISARASGEQFF. The sequenced DNA is TGTGCCATCAGCGCCCGGGCCTCAGGGGAGCAGTTCTTC.